This TCR beta chain was found in a study of blood T cells in healthy people across ages. The CDR3 totals 16 residues. Germline V gene sequence: CDR1 SGHDN, CDR2 FVKESK. Trimming cost V 1 base and J 8 bases, with 18 bases left between them. Alongside a J-beta primer mix, a sample-barcoded 5' primer served in a second PCR lasting 7 to 11 cycles. A template-switch adaptor containing 12 random nucleotides labeled each cDNA molecule. TCRdb independently ran MiXCR on the 5' RACE reads; one entry per CDR3 protein. The table includes more than 900,000 distinct CDR3 sequences, just under 30% detected once. These data were likewise used in another study, on T cells of mothers and their children. Per that study: Sequencing got over 8.5 million TCR beta CDR3 reads from each mother and around 3 million from each child.

V usage is TRBV14 and J usage is TRBJ2-1; D unresolved. The receptor's source is a woman between 40 and 50 years old in good health. Input material: blood. DNA of the CDR3: TGTGCCAGCAGCCAAGTCGCCTCTCTGCTGTTCTATGAGCAGTTCTTC. Translated, it gives CASSQVASLLFYEQFF. Full variable domain (outside the CDR3, taken from reference TRBV14 and TRBJ2-1): EAGVTQFPSHSVIEKGQTVTLRCDPISGHDNLYWYRRVMGKEIKFLLHFVKESKQDESGMPNNRFLAERTGGTYSTLKVQPAELEDSGVYFCASSQVASLLFYEQFFGPGTRLTVL.